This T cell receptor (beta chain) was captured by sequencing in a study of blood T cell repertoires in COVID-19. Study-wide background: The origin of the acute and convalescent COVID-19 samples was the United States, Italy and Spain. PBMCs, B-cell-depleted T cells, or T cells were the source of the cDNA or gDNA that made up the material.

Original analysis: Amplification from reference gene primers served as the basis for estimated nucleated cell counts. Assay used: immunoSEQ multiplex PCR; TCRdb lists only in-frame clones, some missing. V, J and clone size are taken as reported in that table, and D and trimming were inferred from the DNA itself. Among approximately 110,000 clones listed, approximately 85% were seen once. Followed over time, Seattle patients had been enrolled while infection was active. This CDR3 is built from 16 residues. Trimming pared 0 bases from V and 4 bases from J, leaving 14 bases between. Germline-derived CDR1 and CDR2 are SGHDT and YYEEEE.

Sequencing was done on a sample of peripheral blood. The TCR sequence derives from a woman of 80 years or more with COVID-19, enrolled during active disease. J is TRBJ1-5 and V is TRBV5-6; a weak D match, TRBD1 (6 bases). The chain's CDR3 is CASSLARGTRNQPQHF. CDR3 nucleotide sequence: TGTGCCAGCAGCTTGGCCAGGGGAACAAGGAATCAGCCCCAGCATTTT.